This T cell receptor beta chain came from a study of T cell responses to AZD1222 COVID-19 vaccine. Turning to the study itself: Pooling covered second doses at about 4 or about 12 weeks. Study findings and constraints: Spike-specific TCR breadth and depth both grew after two AZD1222 doses.

Trimming took 7 bases from V and 0 from J, leaving 15 bases between them. Germline lookup yields CDR1 SNHLY and CDR2 FYNNEI. There are 16 residues in the CDR3. TCRdb's copy holds only in-frame clones and misses some; the assay was immunoSEQ multiplex PCR. The sample yields approximately 180,000 clones, 90% seen once. In the case of this clone: Its antigen remains unidentified.

The receptor's source is an adult in good health. V is TRBV2 and J is TRBJ1-4; D is unclear. The material sequenced was peripheral blood, taken on day 0 of AZD1222 vaccination. The CDR3 spells CASTLVSWATNEKLFF. As DNA, the CDR3 is TGTGCCAGCACCCTGGTCAGTTGGGCAACTAATGAAAAACTGTTTTTT.